The present entry profiles one TCR beta chain with its context. TCRdb's table, derived via immunoSEQ multiplex PCR, lists solely in-frame clones and lacks some. The profile covers around 220,000 clones, with 90% to 95% appearing a single time and approximately 1.5% taken by the ten largest. The germline gives CDR1 MNHEY, CDR2 SMNVEV (reference sequence). Trimming removed 2 bases from V and 2 bases from J, with 13 bases in between. The CDR3 loop spans 15 amino acids. The data are from a study of T cell responses to AZD1222 COVID-19 vaccine. The chain carries TRBV27 and TRBJ2-7; possibly TRBD1 for D (6 bases). This specimen was peripheral blood, taken 28 days after the second dose of the MenACWY control vaccine. The sequence came from an adult who received the MenACWY meningococcal vaccine as a control. The CDR3, as DNA: TGTGCCAGCAGTTTAGGAGCGACAGGCCCCTACGAGCAGTACTTC. This codes for CASSLGATGPYEQYF.